This T cell receptor beta chain was documented in a study of identical twins. Germline values: CDR1 SGHAT, CDR2 FQDESV (reference sequence). This CDR3 comprises 11 residues. The germline V and J ends were trimmed by 5 bases and 6 bases, with 8 bases remaining between them. A universal primer site came from template switching; cDNA carried unique molecular identifiers. TCRdb redid the calling of the 5' RACE reads with MiXCR, one entry per CDR3 protein. Found here are roughly 200,000 distinct CDR3 sequences, 6.5% to 8.5% of them singletons; the top ten hold less than 2%. The sample was also linked to a second study, of yellow fever vaccine responses in identical twins.

The V call is TRBV11-1, the J call TRBJ2-7, with a possible D match to TRBD2 (5 bases). This clonotype was sampled from a young woman in good health. The sequenced sample was memory (CD45RO+) T cells sorted from blood. CDR3 nucleotide sequence: TGTGCCAGCAGCCGCGGGCGCGAGCAGTACTTC. Protein: CASSRGREQYF.